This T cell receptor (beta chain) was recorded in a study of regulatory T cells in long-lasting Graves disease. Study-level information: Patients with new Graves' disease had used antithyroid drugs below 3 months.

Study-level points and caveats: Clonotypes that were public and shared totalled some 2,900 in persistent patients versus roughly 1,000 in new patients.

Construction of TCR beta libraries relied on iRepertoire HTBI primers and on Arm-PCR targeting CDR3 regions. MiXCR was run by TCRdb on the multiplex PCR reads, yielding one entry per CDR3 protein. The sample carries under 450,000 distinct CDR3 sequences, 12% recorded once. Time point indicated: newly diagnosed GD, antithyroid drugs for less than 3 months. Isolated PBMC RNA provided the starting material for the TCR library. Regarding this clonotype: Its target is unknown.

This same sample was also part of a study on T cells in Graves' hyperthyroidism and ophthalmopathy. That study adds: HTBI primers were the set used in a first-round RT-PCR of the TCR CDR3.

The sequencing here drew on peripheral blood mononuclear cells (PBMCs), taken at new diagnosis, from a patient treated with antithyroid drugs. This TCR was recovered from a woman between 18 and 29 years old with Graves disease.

CDR3 DNA: TGCAGTGCTAGAGGGGGAAACGTAGATTGGGCTGAAGCTTTCTTT. It encodes CSARGGNVDWAEAFF. The rearrangement joins TRBV20-1 to TRBJ1-1; D is unresolved. CDR1 DFQATT and CDR2 SNEGSKA come from the germline V gene (reference sequence). Deletions cut 1 base from V and 6 bases from J, with 18 bases between. The CDR3 is 15 amino acids.